One and the same sample provided the 23 T cell receptor beta chains below, sequenced in a study of Graves' ophthalmopathy and Graves' hyperthyroidism. Amplification of the TCR beta CDR3 regions used RNA transcripts (as template). Second-round multiplex PCR followed a first-round RT-PCR using HTBI primers. TCRdb re-analysed the multiplex PCR reads in MiXCR, keeping a single row per CDR3 protein. The table shows 650,000 to 800,000 distinct CDR3 sequences, with approximately 39% occurring only once. The specimen was peripheral blood. All receptors derive from an adult man with Graves' ophthalmopathy.

This clonotype was counted ten times or more. This rearrangement joins TRBV19 to TRBJ1-5, with 8 bases aligning to TRBD1. The length of the CDR3 is 15 residues. In germline, CDR1 is LNHDA, CDR2 SQIVND (reference sequence). Losses at the gene ends were 5 bases for V and 3 bases for J; bases not matched to a gene: 6. The CDR3 coding sequence is TGTGCCAGTAGTCGACAGGGGAGGAACAATCAGCCCCAGCATTTT. Protein sequence: CASSRQGRNNQPQHF.

The chain carries TRBV25-1 and TRBJ1-2, with TRBD1 as a possible D gene (6 bases). The V gene lost 3 bases and the J gene lost 3 bases, with 29 bases spanning the gap. The CDR3 contains 20 residues. Germline V CDR1 and CDR2: MGHDK, SYGVNS. This CDR3 reads CASSDGGSSPTLGQDYGYTF. In DNA, the CDR3 is TGTGCCAGCAGTGATGGCGGCAGCAGCCCAACCCTGGGACAAGACTATGGCTACACCTTC.

This chain links TRBV7-9 with TRBJ1-5; D unresolved. This CDR3 is built from 8 residues. Trimming took 8 bases from V and 15 from J, leaving 8 bases between them. CDR1 is SEHNR and CDR2 is FQNEAQ in the germline V gene (reference sequence). The CDR3 nucleotides are TGTGCCAGCGAGCCGCGGCATTTT. Translating it yields CASEPRHF. The full variable domain, with the rest looked up from reference TRBV7-9 and TRBJ1-5, is DTGVSQNPRHKITKRGQNVTFRCDPISEHNRLYWYRQTLGQGPEFLTYFQNEAQLEKSRLLSDRFSAERPKGSFSTLEIQRTEQGDSAMYLCASEPRHFGDGTRLSIL.

The V and J genes are TRBV10-3 and TRBJ1-6, with a possible D match to TRBD1 (6 bases). V gave up 3 bases and J gave up 9 bases, with 12 bases separating them. CDR3 length: 14 residues. CDR1 is ENHRY, CDR2 SYGVKD, per germline. Here the CDR3 DNA reads TGTGCCATCAGTGATCCGGGGGCGGCTTCACCCCTCCACTTT. It translates to CAISDPGAASPLHF.

J is TRBJ1-5 and V is TRBV5-6; TRBD1 matches 11 bases. Germline V CDR1 and CDR2: SGHDT, YYEEEE. The CDR3 is 21 residues long. Trimming removed 1 base from V and 0 bases from J; junction bases left unmatched: 15. The CDR3 coding sequence is TGTGCCAGCAGCTTGACCGGGACAGGGGGTCAGATCAGTTCTAGCAATCAGCCCCAGCATTTT. It is translated as CASSLTGTGGQISSSNQPQHF.

At least ten counts were recorded for this clonotype. The rearrangement uses TRBV12-3 or TRBV12-4 and TRBJ1-5; D is undetermined. This CDR3 region has 12 residues. Trimming removed 6 bases at V and 0 bases at J, with 3 bases between. This chain's CDR3 is CASSTSNQPQHF. CDR3 bases: TGTGCCAGCAGCACTAGCAATCAGCCCCAGCATTTT.

Points on this clonotype: This sequence may be a read error, since a much larger clone differs from it by one base. This chain joins TRBV12-3 or TRBV12-4 and TRBJ1-1; possibly TRBD1 for D (5 bases). The CDR3 length is 13 residues. The ends were cut back, 6 bases at V and 5 bases at J, with 13 bases in the middle. CDR3 amino acids: CASRQGRQTEAFF. The CDR3 nucleotides read TGTGCCAGCAGGCAGGGAAGACAAACTGAAGCTTTCTTT.

In its sample, this clonotype was seen a few times. This chain's CDR3 is CASNRQGTNTGELFF. The CDR3 DNA reads as TGTGCCAGCAATCGACAGGGAACGAACACCGGGGAGCTGTTTTTT. The V call is TRBV10-3, the J call TRBJ2-2; 7 bases are shared with TRBD1. CDR1 and CDR2 from the germline V gene are ENHRY and SYGVKD. The CDR3 is made up of 15 amino acids. V dropped 10 bases and J dropped 0; count of bases not matched to a gene: 8.

This clonotype has a count of ten or more. The chain couples TRBV12-3 or TRBV12-4 to TRBJ2-7; D uncertain. This CDR3 contains 13 residues. The V end lost 6 bases, the J end lost 0 bases, and 9 bases lay between the germline ends. The CDR3 loop is CASSPYSSYEQYF. In DNA, the CDR3 is TGTGCCAGCAGCCCTTACAGCTCCTACGAGCAGTACTTC.

The chain carries TRBV20-1 and TRBJ2-5, with a weak D call TRBD2 (6 bases). CDR1 is DFQATT and CDR2 is SNEGSKA in the germline V gene (reference sequence). Trimming left V 3 bases short and J 4 bases short, with 12 bases between. The CDR3 extends over 13 amino acids. The CDR3 protein is CSARLAEGETQYF. The CDR3 DNA sequence: TGCAGTGCTAGGCTGGCGGAGGGAGAGACCCAGTACTTC.

This clonotype was seen at least ten times. The genes are TRBV20-1 and TRBJ2-7; no clear D. Looked up from germline, CDR1 is DFQATT and CDR2 is SNEGSKA (reference sequence). The CDR3 has 14 amino acids. V was trimmed by 5 bases and J by 2 bases, leaving 16 bases between them. This CDR3 reads CSAEKGILPYEQYF. Here the CDR3 DNA reads TGCAGTGCTGAAAAGGGTATTCTTCCCTACGAGCAGTACTTC.

This chain links TRBV29-1 with TRBJ1-5; TRBD1 agrees at 8 bases. Germline CDR1 reads SQVTM; CDR2 reads ANQGSEA. The CDR3 contains 12 residues. Trimming took 4 bases from V and 15 from J; bases not matched to a gene: 11. In DNA form, the CDR3 reads TGCAGCGTTGCCCCCATCGGGACAGGATTGCATTTT. It encodes CSVAPIGTGLHF.

There are a few counts of this clonotype. J is TRBJ2-2 and V is TRBV6-5; 7 bases match TRBD2. This CDR3 comprises 13 residues. V shed 6 bases, J shed 4 bases, and the junction held 2 bases outside the gene matches. Looked up from germline, CDR1 is MNHEY and CDR2 is SVGAGI. The CDR3 DNA follows: TGTGCCAGCAGCGGGACTACCACCGGGGAGCTGTTTTTT. Amino acids: CASSGTTTGELFF.

The V call is TRBV6-1, the J call TRBJ2-7, with 7 nucleotides matching TRBD1. The CDR3 length is 14 residues. The germline CDR1 and CDR2 sequences are MNHNS and SASEGT. Germline trimming cut 6 bases from V and 2 bases from J; bases unmatched to any gene: 7. Here the CDR3 reads CASRPGQNAYEQYF. The CDR3 DNA reads as TGTGCCAGCAGACCGGGACAGAACGCCTACGAGCAGTACTTC.

The chain joins TRBV10-3 to TRBJ1-2, with 10 bases matching TRBD1. CDR1 ENHRY and CDR2 SYGVKD come from the germline V gene. The CDR3 has 15 amino acids. V dropped 10 bases and J dropped 4; count of bases not matched to a gene: 12. CDR3 coding DNA: TGTGCCACCCTGGACAGGGGGGACAGCTCCTATGGCTACACCTTC. Translated, it gives CATLDRGDSSYGYTF.

This clonotype appeared a few times. This chain uses TRBV6-1 with TRBJ2-2; 10 bases fit TRBD1. The germline V gene has CDR1 MNHNS and CDR2 SASEGT. The CDR3 contains 15 residues. Trimming removed 4 bases from V and 5 bases from J; junction bases left unmatched: 4. The CDR3 region has the DNA TGTGCCAGCAGTGTAGACAGGGGGCGAACCGGGGAGCTGTTTTTT. This translates into CASSVDRGRTGELFF.

The rearrangement uses TRBV2 and TRBJ2-5, with 11 bases identical to TRBD1. J was trimmed by 5 bases and V by 6 bases; bases with no gene match: 17. Looked up from germline, CDR1 is SNHLY and CDR2 is FYNNEI. The CDR3 loop spans 18 amino acids. CDR3 sequence reads: CASSSSGTGGGPWETQYF. The CDR3 bases are TGTGCCAGCAGCTCCTCCGGGACAGGGGGGGGGCCTTGGGAGACCCAGTACTTC.

This clonotype showed up just a few times. The chain is built from TRBV5-1 and TRBJ2-7; possibly TRBD1 for D (6 bases). The CDR3 extends over 17 amino acids. V was trimmed by 4 bases and J by 3 bases, leaving 23 bases between them. CDR1 is SGHRS, CDR2 YFSETQ, per germline. CDR3: CASSGSHSDRPNYEQYF. CDR3 DNA: TGCGCCAGCAGCGGCAGTCACTCGGACAGACCTAACTACGAGCAGTACTTC.

This chain joins TRBV15 and TRBJ1-2, with 12 bases identical to TRBD1. The CDR3 contains 20 residues. The germline CDR1 and CDR2 sequences are LNHNV and YYDKDF (reference sequence). With V trimmed by 1 base and J by 2 bases, 14 bases remained unmatched. As DNA, the CDR3 is TGTGCCACCAGCAGAGTGGGCAGATGGGACAGGGGGCCCAACAACTATGGCTACACCTTC. Protein product: CATSRVGRWDRGPNNYGYTF.

This clonotype was detected a few times. A much larger clone is a single base away; this may be a read error. The CDR3 region has the DNA TGTGCCAGCAGTACCTCGAGCACTGAAGCTTTCTTT. Amino acid sequence: CASSTSSTEAFF. The chain carries TRBV25-1 and TRBJ1-1; D remains ambiguous. Germline V CDR1 and CDR2: MGHDK, SYGVNS. CDR3 length: 12 amino acids. V was shortened by 5 bases and J by 4 bases, with 8 bases between the two germline ends.

The chain recombines TRBV15 with TRBJ1-2, with a tentative D call TRBD1 (6 bases). Germline V CDR1 and CDR2: LNHNV, YYDKDF (reference sequence). This CDR3 spans 14 amino acids. V dropped 1 base and J dropped 6 bases, with 12 bases sitting between them. The CDR3 region has the DNA TGTGCCACCAGCAGAGCAGGGGCAGGGCATGGCTACACCTTC. It translates to CATSRAGAGHGYTF. Drawing the rest from reference TRBV15 and TRBJ1-2, the complete variable domain is DAMVIQNPRYQVTQFGKPVTLSCSQTLNHNVMYWYQQKSSQAPKLLFHYYDKDFNNEADTPDNFQSRRPNTSFCFLDIRSPGLGDTAMYLCATSRAGAGHGYTFGSGTRLTVV.

A note on this clonotype: One end of the junction does not line up with germline, which may come from a read error. V usage is TRBV10-3 and J usage is TRBJ1-5; tentatively, D is TRBD1 (6 bases). Germline V gene data show CDR1 as ENHRY and CDR2 as SYGVKD. The CDR3 runs to 15 residues. This CDR3 is CASSYSSGVDQPQHF. The CDR3 nucleotides read TGTGCCAGCAGTTACTCGTCAGGGGTTGATCAGCCCCAGCATTTT.

This clonotype was seen at least ten times. The chain combines TRBV7-8 with TRBJ2-5; no clear D gene. The CDR3 covers 14 residues. V was trimmed by 1 base and J by 5 bases, leaving 11 bases between them. The V gene's germline CDR1 is SGHVS and CDR2 FQNEAQ. CDR3 DNA: TGTGCCAGCAGCTTAGTACTGGGTTGGGAGACCCAGTACTTC. It translates to CASSLVLGWETQYF.